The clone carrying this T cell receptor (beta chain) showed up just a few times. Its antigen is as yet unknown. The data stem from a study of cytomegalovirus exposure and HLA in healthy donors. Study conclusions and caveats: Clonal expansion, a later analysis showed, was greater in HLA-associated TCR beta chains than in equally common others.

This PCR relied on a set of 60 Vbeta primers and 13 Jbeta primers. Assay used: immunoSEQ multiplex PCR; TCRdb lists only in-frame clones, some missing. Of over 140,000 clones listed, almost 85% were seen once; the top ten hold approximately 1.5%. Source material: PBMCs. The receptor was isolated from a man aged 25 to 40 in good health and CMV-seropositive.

CDR3 region: CASSLVGGGISYEQYF. Here the CDR3 DNA reads TGTGCCAGCAGCTTAGTTGGTGGGGGCATCTCCTACGAGCAGTACTTC. This sequence joins TRBV7-2 and TRBJ2-7; tentatively, D is TRBD1 (6 bases). CDR1 and CDR2 (germline): SGHTA, FQGNSA. The length of the CDR3 is 16 residues. V lost 1 base and J lost 0, with 13 bases in between.